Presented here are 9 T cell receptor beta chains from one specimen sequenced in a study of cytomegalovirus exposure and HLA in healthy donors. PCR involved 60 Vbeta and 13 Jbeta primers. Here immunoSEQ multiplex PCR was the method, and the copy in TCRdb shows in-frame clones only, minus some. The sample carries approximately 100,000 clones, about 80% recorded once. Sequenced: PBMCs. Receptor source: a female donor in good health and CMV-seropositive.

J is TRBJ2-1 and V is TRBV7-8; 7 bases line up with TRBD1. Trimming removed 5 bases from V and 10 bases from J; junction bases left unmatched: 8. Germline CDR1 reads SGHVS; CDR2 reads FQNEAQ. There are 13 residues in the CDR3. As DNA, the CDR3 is TGTGCCAGCAGCCCGCAGGGGGTGGGGGAGCAGTTCTTC. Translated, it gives CASSPQGVGEQFF.

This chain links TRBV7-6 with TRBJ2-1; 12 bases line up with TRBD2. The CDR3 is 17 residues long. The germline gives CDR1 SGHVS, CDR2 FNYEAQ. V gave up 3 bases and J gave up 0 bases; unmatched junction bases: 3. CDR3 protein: CASSFTSGGISYNEQFF. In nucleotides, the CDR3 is TGTGCCAGCAGCTTCACTAGCGGGGGGATCTCCTACAATGAGCAGTTCTTC.

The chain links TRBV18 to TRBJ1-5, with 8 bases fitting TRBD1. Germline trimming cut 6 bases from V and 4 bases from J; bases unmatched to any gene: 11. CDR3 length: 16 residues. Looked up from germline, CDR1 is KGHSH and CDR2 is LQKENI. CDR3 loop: CASSPGQAAGNQPQHF. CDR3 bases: TGTGCCAGCTCGCCGGGACAGGCCGCGGGGAATCAGCCCCAGCATTTT. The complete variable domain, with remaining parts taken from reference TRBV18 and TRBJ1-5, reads NAGVMQNPRHLVRRRGQEARLRCSPMKGHSHVYWYRQLPEEGLKFMVYLQKENIIDESGMPKERFSAEFPKEGPSILRIQQVVRGDSAAYFCASSPGQAAGNQPQHFGDGTRLSIL.

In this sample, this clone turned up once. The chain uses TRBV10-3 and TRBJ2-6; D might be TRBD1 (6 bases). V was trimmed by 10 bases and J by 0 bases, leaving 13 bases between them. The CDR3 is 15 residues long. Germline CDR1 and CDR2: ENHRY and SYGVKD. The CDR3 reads CATRQVNSGANVLTF. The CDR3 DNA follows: TGTGCCACCAGACAGGTCAACTCTGGGGCCAACGTCCTGACTTTC.

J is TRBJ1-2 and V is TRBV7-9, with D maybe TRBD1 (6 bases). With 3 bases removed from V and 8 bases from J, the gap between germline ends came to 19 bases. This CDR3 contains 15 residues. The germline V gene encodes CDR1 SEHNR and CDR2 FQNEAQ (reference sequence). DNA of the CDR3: TGTGCCAGCAGCTTTGTCACTACAGGGTTCGGCGGCTACACCTTC. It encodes CASSFVTTGFGGYTF.

CDR3 DNA sequence: TGTGCCAGCAGCTTGGGACAGGGTATCTCCTACGAGCAGTACTTC. Translating it yields CASSLGQGISYEQYF. This rearrangement joins TRBV5-5 to TRBJ2-7; TRBD1 matches at 7 bases. Germline V gene lookup returns CDR1 SGHKS and CDR2 YYEKEE (reference sequence). This CDR3 is 15 amino acids long. V shed 0 bases and J 0 bases; nucleotides not matched to a gene: 3.

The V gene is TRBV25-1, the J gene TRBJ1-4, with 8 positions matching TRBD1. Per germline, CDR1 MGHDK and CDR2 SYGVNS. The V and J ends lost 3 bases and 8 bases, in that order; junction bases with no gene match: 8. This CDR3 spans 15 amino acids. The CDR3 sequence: CASSDPDRGREKLFF. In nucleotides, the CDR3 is TGTGCCAGCAGTGACCCCGACAGGGGACGAGAAAAACTGTTTTTT.

The CDR3 DNA reads TGTGCCAGCAGCTTAACCGGGATCCCGGGAGGAAACACCATATATTTT. Translating gives CASSLTGIPGGNTIYF. The V and J genes are TRBV11-2 and TRBJ1-3; D unclear. V lost 2 bases and J 4 bases, leaving 15 bases between the germline ends. Germline V CDR1 and CDR2: SGHAT, FQNNGV. The CDR3 is 16 residues long.

CDR3 amino acids: CASSPTGLQETQYF. CDR3 sequence (DNA): TGCGCCAGCAGCCCTACAGGGTTGCAAGAGACCCAGTACTTC. The rearrangement links TRBV5-1 to TRBJ2-5; possibly TRBD1 for D (6 bases). The CDR3 covers 14 residues. V was clipped by 4 bases and J by 2 bases, with 12 bases between them. CDR1 and CDR2 from the germline V gene are SGHRS and YFSETQ.